The next 15 T cell receptor beta chains were all read from a single sample in a study of graft-versus-host responses after intestinal transplantation. Using immunoSEQ multiplex PCR, the repertoire was profiled, and TCRdb retains in-frame clones only, with some absent. Here the sample spans about 90,000 clones, approximately 94% being singletons. The antigens these receptors bind are not known. This specimen was unstimulated CD4+ T cells sorted from spleen or lymph node cells, taken before transplant. All receptors derive from a human donor who was the organ donor for an intestinal transplant.

V is TRBV19 and J is TRBJ2-5; a weak D match, TRBD1 (6 bases). The better agreement between TRBJ2-7 and the DNA end casts doubt on the J call. Germline V gene data show CDR1 as LNHDA and CDR2 as SQIVND (reference sequence). This CDR3 contains 14 residues. As DNA, the CDR3 is TGTGCCAGTAGGTCTGGGGACACCTCCTACGAGCAGTACTTC. Its protein is CASRSGDTSYEQYF.

In this sample, this clone turned up once. This chain joins TRBV20-1 and TRBJ1-5, with D uncertain. The V end was cut by 0 bases, the J end by 6 bases, with 0 bases between. From germline, CDR1 is DFQATT and CDR2 SNEGSKA (reference sequence). The CDR3 runs 10 residues. CDR3 DNA sequence: TGCAGTGCTAGAGATCAGCCCCAGCATTTT. Encoded protein: CSARDQPQHF.

The V gene is TRBV5-1, the J gene TRBJ1-2, with a weak D call TRBD1 (5 bases). The germline V gene has CDR1 SGHRS and CDR2 YFSETQ. Trimming shortened V by 4 bases and J by 1 base, and 20 bases separated the two germline ends. The CDR3 is 17 residues long. The chain's CDR3 is CASSQPPGQGVNYGYTF. The CDR3 DNA sequence: TGCGCCAGCAGCCAGCCCCCGGGGCAGGGAGTTAACTATGGCTACACCTTC.

The chain links TRBV4-3 to TRBJ2-6; 10 positions match TRBD1. The CDR3 has 19 amino acids. Germline CDR1 and CDR2: LGHNA and YSLEER. J was trimmed by 2 bases and V by 0 bases; bases with no gene match: 7. This chain's CDR3 is CASSQDPTGGFAGANVLTF. The CDR3 DNA is TGCGCCAGCAGCCAAGATCCGACAGGGGGCTTCGCTGGGGCCAACGTCCTGACTTTC.

The chain couples TRBV18 to TRBJ1-1, with D hard to call. Trimming cost V 3 bases and J 2 bases, with 16 bases left between them. This CDR3 spans 16 amino acids. Germline V CDR1 and CDR2: KGHSH, LQKENI. As DNA, the CDR3 is TGTGCCAGCTCACCTTACTCGCCAGCGGGCAACACTGAAGCTTTCTTT. Translated, it gives CASSPYSPAGNTEAFF. The full variable domain, its missing parts supplied by reference TRBV18 and TRBJ1-1, is NAGVMQNPRHLVRRRGQEARLRCSPMKGHSHVYWYRQLPEEGLKFMVYLQKENIIDESGMPKERFSAEFPKEGPSILRIQQVVRGDSAAYFCASSPYSPAGNTEAFFGQGTRLTVV.

The chain couples TRBV6-5 to TRBJ1-5; 9 bases fit TRBD1. Germline V CDR1 and CDR2: MNHEY, SVGAGI. This CDR3 comprises 15 residues. The J segment lost 7 bases and the V segment lost 6 bases, leaving 10 bases of the junction unmatched. The CDR3 nucleotides are TGTGCCAGCAGGCAAGGGACAGGGACACGACAGCCCCAGCATTTT. Its protein product is CASRQGTGTRQPQHF.

This chain connects TRBV2 to TRBJ2-7; TRBD1 matches at 10 bases. This CDR3 is 14 amino acids long. Germline V gene sequence: CDR1 SNHLY, CDR2 FYNNEI. Trimming cost V 3 bases and J 7 bases; bases outside gene matches: 6. CDR3 residues: CASSEDRGIGEQYF. In nucleotides, the CDR3 is TGTGCCAGCAGTGAGGACAGGGGGATAGGGGAGCAGTACTTC.

The chain is built from TRBV6-1 and TRBJ2-7; D is undetermined. Germline V CDR1 and CDR2: MNHNS, SASEGT. V shed 3 bases and J shed 4 bases, with 10 bases lying between them. This CDR3 contains 13 residues. The CDR3 DNA reads as TGTGCCAGCAGTGAGGAGCCCCCGTACGAGCAGTACTTC. This encodes CASSEEPPYEQYF.

This sequence joins TRBV4-3 and TRBJ1-5; unclear D gene. V was shortened by 1 base and J by 6 bases, with 7 bases between the two germline ends. This CDR3 is 13 amino acids long. Germline loops: CDR1 LGHNA, CDR2 YSLEER. This CDR3 is CASSQVCCQPQHF. The CDR3 nucleotides read TGCGCCAGCAGCCAAGTCTGTTGTCAGCCCCAGCATTTT.

V gene TRBV28 combines with J gene TRBJ2-5; D tentatively reads TRBD1 or TRBD2 (5 bases each). The DNA matches TRBJ2-7 better at its end, which makes the J call doubtful. The germline CDR1 and CDR2 sequences are MDHEN and SYDVKM. The CDR3 is 12 amino acids. The CDR3 sequence is CASSLGPVEQYF. In nucleotides, the CDR3 is TGTGCCAGCAGTTTGGGACCGGTCGAGCAGTACTTC.

CDR3 amino acids: CASSVVGALNSPLHF. CDR3 in DNA: TGTGCCAGCAGCGTGGTCGGGGCGCTAAATTCACCCCTCCACTTT. V gene TRBV11-2 combines with J gene TRBJ1-6; TRBD1 is a possible D gene (5 bases). CDR3 size: 15 residues. Per germline, CDR1 SGHAT and CDR2 FQNNGV. Trimming cost V 5 bases and J 7 bases, with 15 bases left between them.

This clone appeared once. V and J are TRBV4-3 and TRBJ2-2, with D tentatively TRBD1 or TRBD2 (5 bases each). The CDR3 is made up of 14 amino acids. Per germline, CDR1 LGHNA and CDR2 YSLEER. V lost 4 bases and J 5 bases, leaving 11 bases between the germline ends. The CDR3 DNA is TGCGCCAGCAGCCGGGGACCGGGGACCGGGGAGCTGTTTTTT. Residues: CASSRGPGTGELFF.

The rearrangement links TRBV5-1 to TRBJ2-3; no reliable D call. The germline V gene has CDR1 SGHRS and CDR2 YFSETQ. The CDR3 has 13 amino acids. Between the trimmed V and J ends, which lost 4 bases and 1 base, there was a span of 7 bases. The CDR3 spells CASSGGGTDTQYF. The DNA for the CDR3 is TGCGCCAGCAGCGGCGGCGGCACAGATACGCAGTATTTT. The entire variable domain, with the rest obtained from reference TRBV5-1 and TRBJ2-3, is as follows: KAGVTQTPRYLIKTRGQQVTLSCSPISGHRSVSWYQQTPGQGLQFLFEYFSETQRNKGNFPGRFSGRQFSNSRSEMNVSTLELGDSALYLCASSGGGTDTQYFGPGTRLTVL.

The chain carries TRBV5-1 and TRBJ1-2; possibly TRBD1 for D (5 bases). CDR3 length equals 18 residues. Trimming took 0 bases from V and 4 from J, leaving 22 bases between them. The germline CDR1 and CDR2 sequences are SGHRS and YFSETQ. Written as DNA, the CDR3 is TGCGCCAGCAGCTTGGGCGAGGGTTTGGGGCCGTTGTTCTATGGCTACACCTTC. Its translation: CASSLGEGLGPLFYGYTF.

V usage is TRBV20-1 and J usage is TRBJ1-2; unclear D gene. The CDR3 covers 11 residues. CDR1 is DFQATT, CDR2 SNEGSKA, per germline (reference sequence). The V gene lost 6 bases and the J gene lost 6 bases, with 11 bases spanning the gap. CDR3 nucleotides: TGCAGTGCCCCCCGGTCGGATGGCTACACCTTC. This codes for CSAPRSDGYTF.